This entry lists 8 T cell receptor beta chains sequenced from one sample in a study of cytomegalovirus exposure and HLA in healthy donors. 13 Jbeta primers and 60 Vbeta primers were used for the PCR. Measured with immunoSEQ multiplex PCR; TCRdb has only the in-frame clones, and not every one. The sample shows 130,000 or so clones, around 80% of them seen only once. Sequenced material: PBMCs. The receptor set was obtained from a woman aged 18-29 years in good health and CMV-seronegative.

The rearrangement joins TRBV19 to TRBJ1-5, with 7 nucleotides matching TRBD1. Per germline, CDR1 LNHDA and CDR2 SQIVND (reference sequence). Trimming at V came to 7 bases and at J to 4 bases, leaving 7 bases not matched to a gene. The CDR3 consists of 14 residues. Here the CDR3 reads CASTNRDSNQPQHF. DNA for the CDR3: TGTGCCAGTACCAACCGGGACAGTAATCAGCCCCAGCATTTT.

The chain links TRBV5-1 to TRBJ2-5, with 7 bases that match TRBD2. The CDR3 runs 15 residues. With V trimmed by 3 bases and J by 1 base, 6 bases remained unmatched. Germline V gene data show CDR1 as SGHRS and CDR2 as YFSETQ. Here the CDR3 DNA reads TGCGCCAGCAGCTCGCCTAGCGGATCCCAAGAGACCCAGTACTTC. It specifies CASSSPSGSQETQYF. Together with reference TRBV5-1 and TRBJ2-5, the CDR3 gives the full variable domain: KAGVTQTPRYLIKTRGQQVTLSCSPISGHRSVSWYQQTPGQGLQFLFEYFSETQRNKGNFPGRFSGRQFSNSRSEMNVSTLELGDSALYLCASSSPSGSQETQYFGPGTRLLVL.

The chain combines TRBV19 with TRBJ1-2; no reliable D call. Per the germline V gene, CDR1 is LNHDA and CDR2 is SQIVND (reference sequence). V was shortened by 6 bases and J by 2 bases, with 10 bases between the two germline ends. The CDR3 contains 13 residues. For the CDR3, the DNA is TGTGCCAGTAGCGACGCCAGGAACTATGGCTACACCTTC. Its translation: CASSDARNYGYTF. Based on the CDR3 plus reference TRBV19 and TRBJ1-2, the full variable domain is DGGITQSPKYLFRKEGQNVTLSCEQNLNHDAMYWYRQDPGQGLRLIYYSQIVNDFQKGDIAEGYSVSREKKESFPLTVTSAQKNPTAFYLCASSDARNYGYTFGSGTRLTVV.

About this clone itself: At one end the junction does not follow the germline gene, possibly because of a read error. Other DNA sequences within the sample encode an identical CDR3. CDR3 in amino acids: CASSNRVGYTEAFF. CDR3 coding DNA: TGTGCTAGCAGTAACAGGGTAGGGTACACTGAAGCTTTCTTT. The chain joins TRBV6-6 to TRBJ1-1; weak D call: TRBD1 (6 bases). Germline V lookup: CDR1 MNHNY, CDR2 SVGAGI (reference sequence). The CDR3 is 14 residues long.

The chain is built from TRBV15 and TRBJ1-2; D is perhaps TRBD1 (6 bases). The CDR3 is 14 residues long. CDR1 is LNHNV, CDR2 YYDKDF, per germline (reference sequence). V was shortened by 0 bases and J by 8 bases, with 13 bases between the two germline ends. CDR3 sequence: CATSRDGGAAGYTF. As DNA, the CDR3 is TGTGCCACCAGCAGAGATGGGGGGGCCGCCGGCTACACCTTC.

The rearrangement uses TRBV19 and TRBJ1-5; tentative D call: TRBD1 (5 bases). Germline V gives CDR1 LNHDA, CDR2 SQIVND (reference sequence). The CDR3 sequence is 16 residues long. V lost 10 bases and J lost 1, with 20 bases in between. DNA for the CDR3: TGTGCCACGTCCAAGCCCCAGGGATGGAGCAATCAGCCCCAGCATTTT. Translated, it gives CATSKPQGWSNQPQHF.

The CDR3 reads CASSLGPFSGANVLTF. CDR3 sequence (DNA): TGTGCCAGCAGCTTAGGGCCCTTCTCTGGGGCCAACGTCCTGACTTTC. This chain uses TRBV11-2 with TRBJ2-6; D not resolved. Trimming took 1 base from V and 0 from J, leaving 7 bases between them. Germline-derived CDR1 and CDR2 are SGHAT and FQNNGV. The CDR3 has 16 amino acids.

The chain has TRBV6-5 and TRBJ2-2; 9 bases are a match to TRBD1. The V gene end was trimmed by 7 bases and the J gene end by 4 bases; junction bases not matched to a gene: 7. This CDR3 is built from 15 residues. Per germline, CDR1 MNHEY and CDR2 SVGAGI. This CDR3 is CASKKGQGGTGELFF. CDR3 coding DNA: TGTGCCAGCAAAAAGGGACAGGGCGGCACCGGGGAGCTGTTTTTT.